The 17 T cell receptor beta chains reported below all come from one sample, sequenced in a study of T cell responses to AZD1222 COVID-19 vaccine. Produced via immunoSEQ multiplex PCR; TCRdb's table is partial and in-frame only. The sample records tens of thousands of clones, 92% being singletons. The sample was peripheral blood, taken on day 0 of AZD1222 vaccination. These TCRs come from an adult in good health.

This clone is medium-sized (0.01 to 0.1%). This CDR3 is CASRPGFNSPLHF. For the CDR3, the DNA is TGTGCCAGCAGACCAGGCTTTAATTCACCCCTCCACTTT. The chain combines TRBV28 with TRBJ1-6; D gene ambiguous. CDR1 is MDHEN, CDR2 SYDVKM, per germline. V was clipped by 6 bases and J by 6 bases, with 9 bases between them. The CDR3 runs to 13 residues.

The rearrangement joins TRBV18 to TRBJ1-5; 8 bases align to TRBD1. The CDR3 runs 15 residues. Germline-derived CDR1 and CDR2 are KGHSH and LQKENI. J gave up 2 bases and V 3 bases, and 3 bases lay outside the gene matches. The CDR3 DNA is TGTGCCAGCTCACCGCAGGGGGCGGGCAATCAGCCCCAGCATTTT. Its translation: CASSPQGAGNQPQHF.

The chain is built from TRBV28 and TRBJ2-7, with TRBD1 matching 7 bases. J lost 3 bases, V lost 5 bases, and 10 bases had no gene match. This CDR3 has 15 residues. Germline CDR1 is MDHEN and CDR2 is SYDVKM. CDR3 DNA: TGTGCCAGCAGTCCCCCTGCGGCAGGGGGCTACGAGCAGTACTTC. Translation: CASSPPAAGGYEQYF.

The gene calls are TRBV3-1 (or the pseudogene TRBV3-2) and TRBJ2-3; D is undetermined. This CDR3 comprises 13 residues. Germline values: CDR1 LGHDT, CDR2 YNNKEL (reference sequence). Deletions cut 3 bases from V and 2 bases from J, with 6 bases between. Written as DNA, the CDR3 is TGTGCCAGCAGCCATGGCTCCACAGATACGCAGTATTTT. Protein: CASSHGSTDTQYF.

J is TRBJ2-7 and V is TRBV6-5; 7 nucleotides agree with TRBD2. The CDR3 has 15 amino acids. J lost 3 bases, V lost 7 bases, and 12 bases had no gene match. CDR1 is MNHEY, CDR2 SVGAGI, per germline. This CDR3 reads CASTSGRGGYYEQYF. The CDR3 DNA is TGTGCCAGCACCTCGGGGCGGGGAGGGTACTACGAGCAGTACTTC.

The chain is built from TRBV20-1 and TRBJ2-3; D may correspond to TRBD1 or TRBD2 (5 bases each). V lost 4 bases and J 12 bases, leaving 11 bases between the germline ends. CDR3 length: 10 residues. From germline, CDR1 is DFQATT and CDR2 SNEGSKA (reference sequence). The CDR3 loop is CSANRGIQYF. The CDR3 nucleotides are TGCAGTGCTAACCGGGGCATACAGTATTTT.

V and J are TRBV10-3 and TRBJ2-7, with 7 bases lining up with TRBD1. CDR3 length: 13 residues. Germline V gene lookup returns CDR1 ENHRY and CDR2 SYGVKD. After removal of 3 bases from V and 2 bases from J, the junction contained 1 base not matched to a gene. The CDR3 is CAISDQGAYEQYF. In DNA, the CDR3 is TGTGCCATCAGTGACCAGGGGGCCTACGAGCAGTACTTC.

The V call is TRBV14, the J call TRBJ1-6, with D possibly TRBD1 on 5 matching bases. The CDR3 is 15 residues long. Trimming removed 4 bases from V and 7 bases from J, with 14 bases in between. The germline CDR1 and CDR2 sequences are SGHDN and FVKESK. This CDR3 reads CASSLRTPGNSPLHF. CDR3 in DNA: TGTGCCAGCAGCCTCAGGACCCCAGGGAATTCACCCCTCCACTTT.

CDR3 sequence: CASIAGGAFF. The CDR3, as DNA: TGTGCCAGCATCGCGGGGGGAGCTTTCTTT. The V call is TRBV27, the J call TRBJ1-1; weak D call: TRBD1 (5 bases). V was cut by 7 bases and J by 10 bases, with 10 bases left in between. CDR3 length: 10 amino acids. CDR1 is MNHEY and CDR2 is SMNVEV in the germline V gene (reference sequence).

The chain joins TRBV4-2 to TRBJ2-2; 9 bases are shared with TRBD2. Germline values: CDR1 LGHNA, CDR2 YNFKEQ. The CDR3 loop spans 15 amino acids. V was clipped by 4 bases and J by 3 bases; unmatched bases: 3. CDR3 protein: CASSLAGADTGELFF. CDR3 sequence (DNA): TGTGCCAGCAGCCTAGCGGGAGCGGACACCGGGGAGCTGTTTTTT.

V gene TRBV2 combines with J gene TRBJ2-1, with 7 bases identical to TRBD2. CDR1 is SNHLY and CDR2 is FYNNEI in the germline V gene. The CDR3 is 15 amino acids. The J segment lost 8 bases and the V segment lost 3 bases, leaving 10 bases of the junction unmatched. CDR3 nucleotide sequence: TGTGCCAGCAGTGACCGGCTAGCGGTGGTTGATGAGCAGTTCTTC. It translates to CASSDRLAVVDEQFF.

This chain uses TRBV7-8 with TRBJ2-7; 9 bases are shared with TRBD2. CDR1 SGHVS and CDR2 FQNEAQ come from the germline V gene. The V gene end was trimmed by 3 bases and the J gene end by 7 bases; junction bases not matched to a gene: 13. The CDR3 loop spans 16 amino acids. CDR3 sequence: CASSLTPGLAPGEQYF. For the CDR3, the DNA is TGTGCCAGCAGCTTGACTCCGGGACTAGCTCCTGGTGAGCAGTACTTC.

The CDR3 DNA reads TGTGCCAGCAGCCGCTCTGAGCATCGGGGCAATGAGCAGTTCTTC. Translated, it gives CASSRSEHRGNEQFF. This chain connects TRBV3-1 (or the pseudogene TRBV3-2) to TRBJ2-1, with a weak D call TRBD2 (5 bases). The CDR3 is made up of 15 amino acids. Trimming took off 4 bases at V and 6 bases at J, with 16 bases between the two ends. Germline values: CDR1 LGHDT, CDR2 YNNKEL (reference sequence).

This rearrangement joins TRBV30 to TRBJ2-3; no clear D gene. Per the germline V gene, CDR1 is GTSNPN and CDR2 is SVGIG (reference sequence). CDR3 length: 12 amino acids. Trimming stripped 2 bases from V and 4 bases from J, with 7 bases between. CDR3 residues: CAWSPAADTQYF. The CDR3 region has the DNA TGTGCCTGGAGTCCGGCGGCAGATACGCAGTATTTT.

The chain carries TRBV7-8 and TRBJ1-1, with a tentative D call TRBD1 (5 bases). CDR1 is SGHVS, CDR2 FQNEAQ, per germline. The V end was cut by 9 bases, the J end by 6 bases, with 17 bases between. The CDR3 is 13 residues long. The chain's CDR3 is CASRGRGGPEAFF. For the CDR3, the DNA is TGTGCCAGTAGAGGTCGGGGGGGACCTGAAGCTTTCTTT. Filled out from reference TRBV7-8 and TRBJ1-1, the complete variable domain reads GAGVSQSPRYKVAKRGQDVALRCDPISGHVSLFWYQQALGQGPEFLTYFQNEAQLDKSGLPSDRFFAERPEGSVSTLKIQRTQQEDSAVYLCASRGRGGPEAFFGQGTRLTVV.

CDR3 residues: CATSRGRRESEQYF. CDR3 DNA sequence: TGTGCCACCAGCAGAGGACGGCGAGAATCCGAGCAGTACTTC. The V call is TRBV15, the J call TRBJ2-7; D unresolved. The CDR3 contains 14 residues. The germline V gene has CDR1 LNHNV and CDR2 YYDKDF (reference sequence). Trimming stripped 1 base from V and 6 bases from J, with 13 bases between.

The CDR3: CASSTGGGYGYTF. As DNA, the CDR3 is TGTGCCAGCAGTACAGGGGGCGGCTATGGCTACACCTTC. V and J are TRBV28 and TRBJ1-2; 9 bases fit TRBD1. The V gene end was trimmed by 5 bases and the J gene end by 4 bases; junction bases not matched to a gene: 2. The CDR3 length is 13 residues. CDR1 MDHEN and CDR2 SYDVKM come from the germline V gene.